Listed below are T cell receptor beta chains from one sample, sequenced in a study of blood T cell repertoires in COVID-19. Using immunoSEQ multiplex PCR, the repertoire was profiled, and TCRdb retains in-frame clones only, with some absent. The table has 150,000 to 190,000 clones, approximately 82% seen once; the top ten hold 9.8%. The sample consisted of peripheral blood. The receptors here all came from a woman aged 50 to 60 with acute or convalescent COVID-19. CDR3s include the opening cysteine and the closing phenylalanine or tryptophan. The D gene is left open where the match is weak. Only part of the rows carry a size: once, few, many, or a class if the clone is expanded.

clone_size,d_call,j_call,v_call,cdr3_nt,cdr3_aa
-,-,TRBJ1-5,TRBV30,TGTGCCTGGAGCGCAACGAAACAGGGTAGCAATCAGCCCCAGCATTTT,CAWSATKQGSNQPQHF
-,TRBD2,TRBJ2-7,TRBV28,TGTGCCAGTAGCCCCTCCCTACTAGCGGGAGGTTACGAGCAGTACTTC,CASSPSLLAGGYEQYF
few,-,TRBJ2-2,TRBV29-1,TGCAGCGTTGTCGAGACGAACACCGGGGAGCTGTTTTTT,CSVVETNTGELFF
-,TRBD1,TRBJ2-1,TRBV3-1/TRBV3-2,TGTGCCAGCAGCCAAGACAAACGACTGATAAGGACAGGTGAGCAGTTCTTC,CASSQDKRLIRTGEQFF
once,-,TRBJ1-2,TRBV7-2,TGTGCCAGCAGCTTATTGTCCGGGCAGGGAGGGTATGGCTACACCTTC,CASSLLSGQGGYGYTF
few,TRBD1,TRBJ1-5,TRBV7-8,TGTGCCAGCAGCTTTTATACAGGGGCTAATCAGCCCCAGCATTTT,CASSFYTGANQPQHF
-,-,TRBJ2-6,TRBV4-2,TGTGCCAGCAGCCAAGGGCGGGAAGGGTTCGGGGCCAACGTCCTGACTTTC,CASSQGREGFGANVLTF
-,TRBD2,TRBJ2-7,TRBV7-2,TGTGCCAGCAGCTTAGGACTAGCGAACGAGCAGTACTTC,CASSLGLANEQYF
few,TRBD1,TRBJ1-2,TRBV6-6,TGTGCCAGCAGAGGGACAGAGCTGTCTAGCTATGGCTACACCTTC,CASRGTELSSYGYTF
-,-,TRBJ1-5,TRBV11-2,TGTGCCAGCAGCTTAGCCGGGAGTAGAGGTCAGCCCCAGCATTTT,CASSLAGSRGQPQHF
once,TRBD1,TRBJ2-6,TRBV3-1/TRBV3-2,TGTGCCAGCAGCCAATTCGGGACAGTGAACTCTGGGGCCAACGTCCTGACTTTC,CASSQFGTVNSGANVLTF
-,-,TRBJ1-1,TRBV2,TGTGCCAGCAGTGTCATTGAAGCTTTCTTT,CASSVIEAFF
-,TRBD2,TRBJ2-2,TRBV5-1,TGCGCCAGCAGCTTGGCGTCTAGCGGGAGCGGGGAGCTGTTTTTT,CASSLASSGSGELFF
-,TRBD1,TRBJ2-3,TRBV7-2,TGTGCCAGCAGCCGCAGGGGGCGGGGATCCACAGATACGCAGTATTTT,CASSRRGRGSTDTQYF
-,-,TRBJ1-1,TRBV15,TGTGCCACCAGCAGAGATTATGAGGGTCCTGAAGCTTTCTTT,CATSRDYEGPEAFF
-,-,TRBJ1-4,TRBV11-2,TGTGCCAGCACCCGGGACTCGGGGAGTGAAAAACTGTTTTTT,CASTRDSGSEKLFF
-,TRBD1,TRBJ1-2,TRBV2,TGTGCCAGGAATCGACAGGGACCTAACTATGGCTACACCTTC,CARNRQGPNYGYTF